Presented here are 2 T cell receptor beta chains from one specimen sequenced in a study of T-cell reconstitution after alpha-beta-depleted transplantation in children. A library of TCRbeta sequences, prepared with unique molecular identifiers, was generated. In TCRdb, the PCR reads were re-called with MiXCR into one record per CDR3 protein. This sample carries 450,000 to 600,000 distinct CDR3 sequences, over 10% of them seen once, and the ten largest clones take 2% to 2.5%. Here the sequenced sample was PBMCs, mostly from graft donor cells, taken 360 days after TCRalphabeta/CD19-depleted stem cell transplant. The receptors come from a male patient between 10 and 17 years old who had a stem cell transplant for acute myeloid leukemia, so the T cells may come from the graft donor.

This clonotype came up many times. The chain is built from TRBV28 and TRBJ1-1; 8 bases fit TRBD1. Trimming at V came to 6 bases and at J to 10 bases, leaving 7 bases not matched to a gene. The germline CDR1 and CDR2 sequences are MDHEN and SYDVKM. The CDR3 contains 12 residues. CDR3 loop: CASSSTGTGAFF. The CDR3 DNA reads TGTGCCAGCAGCTCTACCGGGACAGGAGCTTTCTTT. Full variable domain (outside the CDR3, taken from reference TRBV28 and TRBJ1-1): DVKVTQSSRYLVKRTGEKVFLECVQDMDHENMFWYRQDPGLGLRLIYFSYDVKMKEKGDIPEGYSVSREKKERFSLILESASTNQTSMYLCASSSTGTGAFFGQGTRLTVV.

This clonotype appeared a few times. CDR3 sequence: CASSWRTTEAFF. The DNA of the CDR3 is TGTGCCAGCAGCTGGAGGACCACTGAAGCTTTCTTT. The chain has TRBV7-9 and TRBJ1-1, with D unclear. The V gene's germline CDR1 is SEHNR and CDR2 FQNEAQ (reference sequence). V lost 4 bases, J lost 4 bases, and 7 bases lay in between. The CDR3 covers 12 residues.